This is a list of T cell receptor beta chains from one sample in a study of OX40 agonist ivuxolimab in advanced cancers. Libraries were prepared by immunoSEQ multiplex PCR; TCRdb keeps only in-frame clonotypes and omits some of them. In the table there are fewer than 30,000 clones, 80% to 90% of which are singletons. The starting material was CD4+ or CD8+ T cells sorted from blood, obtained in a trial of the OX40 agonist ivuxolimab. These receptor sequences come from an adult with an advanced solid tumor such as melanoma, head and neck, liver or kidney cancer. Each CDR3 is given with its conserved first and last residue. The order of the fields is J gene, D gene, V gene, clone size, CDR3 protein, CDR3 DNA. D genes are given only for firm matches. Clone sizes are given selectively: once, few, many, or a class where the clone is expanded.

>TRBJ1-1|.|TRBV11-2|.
CASSLSGPNTEAFF
TGTGCCAGCAGCTTGTCGGGCCCGAACACTGAAGCTTTCTTT
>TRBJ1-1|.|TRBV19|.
CASSVSPLGRLTEAFF
TGTGCCAGTAGTGTGTCCCCCCTAGGGCGGCTCACTGAAGCTTTCTTT
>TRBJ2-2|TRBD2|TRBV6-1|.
CASSGTSGPGELFF
TGTGCCAGCAGTGGTACTAGCGGGCCCGGGGAGCTGTTTTTT
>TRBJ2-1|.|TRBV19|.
CASSIHGPSGPNEQFF
TGTGCCAGTAGTATCCATGGACCCAGCGGGCCCAATGAGCAGTTCTTC
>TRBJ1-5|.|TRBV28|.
CASSLQLTGAHISSNQPQHF
TGTGCCAGCAGTCTCCAACTCACCGGGGCACATATATCTAGCAATCAGCCCCAGCATTTT
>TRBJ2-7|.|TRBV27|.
CASSLGRWLRPRSYEQYF
TGTGCCAGCAGTTTAGGACGTTGGTTACGACCACGATCCTACGAGCAGTACTTC
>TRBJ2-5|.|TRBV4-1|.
CASSQGQGWQETQYF
TGCGCCAGCAGCCAAGGGCAGGGGTGGCAAGAGACCCAGTACTTC
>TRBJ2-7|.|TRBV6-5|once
CASSYDGPYEQYF
TGTGCCAGCAGTTACGACGGACCCTACGAGCAGTACTTC
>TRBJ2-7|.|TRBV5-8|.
CASSLPGGRGHEQYF
TGTGCCAGCAGCCTGCCCGGTGGCAGAGGCCACGAGCAGTACTTC
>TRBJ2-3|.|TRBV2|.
CAGGGTATSTDTQYF
TGTGCCGGCGGAGGAACCGCTACAAGCACAGATACGCAGTATTTT
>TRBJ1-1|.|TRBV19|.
CASKGGTEAFF
TGTGCCAGCAAGGGGGGGACTGAAGCTTTCTTT
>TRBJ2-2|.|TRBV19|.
CASSIVGTGELFF
TGTGCCAGTAGTATAGTAGGGACCGGGGAGCTGTTTTTT
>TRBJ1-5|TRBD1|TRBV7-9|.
CASSPQGAGNQPQHF
TGTGCCAGCAGCCCACAGGGGGCCGGCAATCAGCCCCAGCATTTT
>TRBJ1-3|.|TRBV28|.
CASSPLGTTSGGAYF
TGTGCCAGCAGTCCCCTCGGGACAACCTCCGGCGGGGCATATTTT
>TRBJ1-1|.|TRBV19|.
CASSMEASLNTEAFF
TGTGCCAGTAGTATGGAGGCGAGTCTGAACACTGAAGCTTTCTTT
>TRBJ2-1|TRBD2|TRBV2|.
CASQWGGAYNEQFF
TGTGCCAGCCAGTGGGGGGGGGCCTACAATGAGCAGTTCTTC
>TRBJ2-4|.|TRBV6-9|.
CASSPNGDLAKNIQYF
TGTGCCAGCAGCCCAAACGGAGACCTAGCCAAAAACATTCAGTACTTC
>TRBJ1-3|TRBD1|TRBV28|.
CASRTLDWDRGPGNTIYF
TGTGCCAGCAGAACTCTCGATTGGGACAGGGGGCCTGGAAACACCATATATTTT
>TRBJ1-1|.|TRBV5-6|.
CASSPERRSEAFF
TGTGCCAGCAGCCCGGAAAGGCGAAGTGAGGCTTTCTTT
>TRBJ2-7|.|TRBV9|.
CASSVAPSYEQYF
TGTGCCAGCAGCGTAGCTCCGTCCTACGAGCAGTACTTC
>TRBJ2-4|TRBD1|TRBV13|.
CASSPDRGQDIQYF
TGTGCCAGCAGCCCTGACAGGGGGCAGGACATTCAGTACTTC
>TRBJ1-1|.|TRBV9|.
CASSVGVGGWDTEAFF
TGTGCCAGCAGCGTAGGGGTTGGCGGATGGGACACTGAAGCTTTCTTT
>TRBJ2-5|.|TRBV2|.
CASSLTGVLETQYF
TGTGCCAGCAGTTTGACAGGCGTTTTAGAGACCCAGTACTTC
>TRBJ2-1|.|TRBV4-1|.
CASSHLPRDLNEQFF
TGCGCCAGCAGCCATCTTCCCCGGGACCTCAATGAGCAGTTCTTC
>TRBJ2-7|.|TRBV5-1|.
CASSPLNRGSYEQYF
TGCGCCAGCAGCCCCTTGAATCGCGGTTCCTACGAGCAGTACTTC
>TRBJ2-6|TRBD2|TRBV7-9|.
CASSLNWEGTGANVLTF
TGTGCCAGCAGCTTAAACTGGGAGGGTACTGGGGCCAACGTCCTGACTTTC
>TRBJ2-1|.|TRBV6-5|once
CASRSPGDEQFF
TGTGCCAGCCGATCCCCCGGGGATGAGCAGTTCTTC
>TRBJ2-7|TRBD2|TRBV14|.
CASSPRGSGTSAQYF
TGTGCCAGCAGCCCTCGAGGTAGCGGGACCTCCGCGCAGTACTTC
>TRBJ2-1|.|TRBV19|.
CASRSGGLYNEQFF
TGTGCCAGTAGGTCAGGGGGGCTCTACAATGAGCAGTTCTTC
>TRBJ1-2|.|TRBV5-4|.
CASSPGTVVRTF
TGTGCCAGCAGCCCTGGGACGGTCGTAAGGACCTTC
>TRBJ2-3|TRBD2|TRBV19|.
CASSMATPSGGYTDTQYF
TGTGCCAGTAGTATGGCCACCCCTAGCGGGGGCTACACAGATACGCAGTATTTT
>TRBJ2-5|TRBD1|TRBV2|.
CASSYTVGTGDRAQYF
TGTGCCAGCAGTTATACCGTAGGGACAGGGGATCGGGCCCAGTACTTC
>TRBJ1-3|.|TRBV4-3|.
CASSQDSGLGNTIYF
TGCGCCAGCAGCCAAGATAGCGGGCTCGGAAACACCATATATTTT
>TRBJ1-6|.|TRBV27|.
CASTSLRDIQSPLHF
TGTGCCAGCACCTCCCTCCGGGACATACAATCACCCCTCCACTTT
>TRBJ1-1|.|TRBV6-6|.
CASRPGGTEAFF
TGTGCCAGCAGACCTGGGGGGACTGAAGCTTTCTTT
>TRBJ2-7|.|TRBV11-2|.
CASSNHDRDYEQYF
TGTGCCAGCAGCAACCATGACAGAGACTACGAGCAGTACTTC
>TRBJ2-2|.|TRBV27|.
CASSSTGELFF
TGTGCCAGCAGCAGCACCGGGGAGCTGTTTTTT
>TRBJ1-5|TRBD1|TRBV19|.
CASSISGWGQHYSNQPQHF
TGTGCCAGTAGTATTTCTGGTTGGGGACAGCATTATAGCAATCAGCCCCAGCATTTT
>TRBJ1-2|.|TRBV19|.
CASSPYGLPGYGYTF
TGTGCCAGTAGCCCCTATGGGCTACCGGGCTATGGCTACACCTTC
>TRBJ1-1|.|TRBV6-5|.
CASSPTEGVDTEAFF
TGTGCCAGCAGCCCGACAGAGGGCGTAGACACTGAAGCTTTCTTT
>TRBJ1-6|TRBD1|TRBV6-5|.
CASRHRGGSPLHF
TGTGCCAGCAGACACAGGGGCGGATCACCCCTCCACTTT
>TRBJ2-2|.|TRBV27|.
CASSLWGRMNTGELFF
TGTGCCAGCAGTCTTTGGGGACGGATGAACACCGGGGAGCTGTTTTTT
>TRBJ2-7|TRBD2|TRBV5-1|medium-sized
CASSYAGASYEQYF
TGCGCCAGCAGTTATGCGGGAGCATCCTACGAGCAGTACTTC
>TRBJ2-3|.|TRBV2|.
CASSEALGNTDTQYF
TGTGCCAGCAGTGAAGCGCTTGGCAACACAGATACGCAGTATTTT
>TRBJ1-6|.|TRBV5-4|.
CASSLEDGNSPLHF
TGTGCCAGCAGCTTGGAGGACGGTAATTCACCCCTCCACTTT
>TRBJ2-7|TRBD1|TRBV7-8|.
CASRNTGTEYEQYF
TGTGCCAGCAGAAATACCGGGACAGAGTACGAGCAGTACTTC
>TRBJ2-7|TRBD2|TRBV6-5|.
CASSYFRGSYEQYF
TGTGCCAGCAGTTACTTCCGCGGGAGCTACGAGCAGTACTTC
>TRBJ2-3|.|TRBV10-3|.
CAISESSPGGVTDTQYF
TGTGCCATCAGTGAGTCGAGTCCAGGGGGGGTGACAGATACGCAGTATTTT
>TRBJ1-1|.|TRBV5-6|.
CASSLAESYTEAFF
TGTGCCAGCAGCTTGGCCGAGTCTTACACTGAAGCTTTCTTT
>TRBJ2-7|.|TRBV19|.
CASSPSRGGYEQYF
TGTGCCAGTAGTCCTTCTCGGGGAGGATACGAGCAGTACTTC
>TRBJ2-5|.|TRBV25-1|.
CASSEAGWETQYF
TGTGCCAGCAGTGAGGCGGGGTGGGAGACCCAGTACTTC
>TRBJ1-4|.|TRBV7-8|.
CASSLDGGAEEKLFF
TGTGCCAGCAGCTTAGATGGGGGGGCAGAGGAAAAACTGTTTTTT
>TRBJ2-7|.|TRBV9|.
CASSVGGGTYEQYF
TGTGCCAGCAGCGTAGGAGGGGGAACCTACGAGCAGTACTTC
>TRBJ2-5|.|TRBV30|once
CAWSVTGRETQYF
TGTGCCTGGAGTGTAACGGGCCGAGAGACCCAGTACTTC
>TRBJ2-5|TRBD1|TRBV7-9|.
CASSPGGQETQYF
TGTGCCAGCAGCCCAGGGGGACAAGAGACCCAGTACTTC
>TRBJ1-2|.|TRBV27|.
CASSATSRTEGGGYTF
TGTGCCAGCAGTGCAACATCCCGCACGGAGGGTGGTGGCTACACCTTC